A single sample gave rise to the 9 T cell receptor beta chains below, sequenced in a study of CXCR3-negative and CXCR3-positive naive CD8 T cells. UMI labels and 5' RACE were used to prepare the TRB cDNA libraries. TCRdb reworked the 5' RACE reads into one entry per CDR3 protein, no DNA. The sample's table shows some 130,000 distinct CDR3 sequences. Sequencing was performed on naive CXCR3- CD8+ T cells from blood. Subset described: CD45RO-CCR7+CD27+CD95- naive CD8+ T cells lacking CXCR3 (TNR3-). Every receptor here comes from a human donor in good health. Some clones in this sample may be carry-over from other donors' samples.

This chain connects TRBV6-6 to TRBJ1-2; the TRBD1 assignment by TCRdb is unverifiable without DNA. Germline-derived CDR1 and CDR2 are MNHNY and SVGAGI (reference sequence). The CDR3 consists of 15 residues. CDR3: CASSPGQGMNYGYTF.

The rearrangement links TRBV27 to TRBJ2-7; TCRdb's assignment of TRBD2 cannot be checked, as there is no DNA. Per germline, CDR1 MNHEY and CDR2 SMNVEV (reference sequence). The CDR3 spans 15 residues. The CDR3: CASSLSRGGGYEQYF.

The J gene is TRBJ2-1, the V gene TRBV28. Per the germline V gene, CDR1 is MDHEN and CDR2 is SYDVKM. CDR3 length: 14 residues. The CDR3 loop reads CAEGPVSSYNEQFF.

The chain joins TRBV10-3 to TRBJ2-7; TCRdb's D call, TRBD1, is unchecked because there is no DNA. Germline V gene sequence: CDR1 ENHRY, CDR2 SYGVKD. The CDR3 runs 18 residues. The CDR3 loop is CAISDHGIEQGVGYEQYF.

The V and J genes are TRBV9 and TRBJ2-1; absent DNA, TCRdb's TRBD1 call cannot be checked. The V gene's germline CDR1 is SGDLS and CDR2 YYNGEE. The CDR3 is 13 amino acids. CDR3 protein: CASSPPRDNEQFF.

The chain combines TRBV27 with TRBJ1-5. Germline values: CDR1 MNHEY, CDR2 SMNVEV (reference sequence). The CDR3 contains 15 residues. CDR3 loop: CASSLFPGLNQPQHF.

The CDR3 loop is CASSYSPTEQFF. The chain combines TRBV6-6 with TRBJ2-1. CDR1 is MNHNY and CDR2 is SVGAGI in the germline V gene (reference sequence). CDR3 size: 12 residues.

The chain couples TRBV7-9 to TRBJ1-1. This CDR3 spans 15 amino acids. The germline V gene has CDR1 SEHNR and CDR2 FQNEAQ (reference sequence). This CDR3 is CASSSNHGVNTEVFF.

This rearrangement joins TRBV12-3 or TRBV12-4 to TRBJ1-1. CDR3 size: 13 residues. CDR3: CASSRTVNTEAFF.